The 25 T cell receptor beta chains presented below share a single source sample, sequenced in a study of cytomegalovirus exposure and HLA in healthy donors. Profiling relied on immunoSEQ multiplex PCR, and the TCRdb table lists in-frame clones only, not all of them. The sample has 60,000 to 90,000 clones; approximately 80% are singletons. The sample comprised PBMCs. The receptors shown here come from a man aged 25-45 years in good health and CMV-seronegative.

The CDR3 sequence is CASSSGQPGNTIYF. The CDR3 DNA reads as TGTGCCAGCAGCTCGGGACAACCTGGAAACACCATATATTTT. This chain connects TRBV7-7 to TRBJ1-3; perhaps TRBD1 as D (6 bases). The CDR3 is 14 residues long. The germline V gene encodes CDR1 SSHAT and CDR2 FNYEAQ (reference sequence). Trimming removed 4 bases from V and 2 bases from J, with 9 bases in between.

This chain connects TRBV4-2 to TRBJ2-7, with D possibly TRBD1 on 6 matching bases. This CDR3 is built from 17 residues. Per germline, CDR1 LGHNA and CDR2 YNFKEQ. Trimming removed 0 bases from V and 0 bases from J, with 15 bases in between. The DNA of the CDR3 is TGTGCCAGCAGCCAAGATAGGGGGACCACAGGCTCCTACGAGCAGTACTTC. It is translated as CASSQDRGTTGSYEQYF.

V and J are TRBV5-1 and TRBJ2-3; 12 positions match TRBD1. Per germline, CDR1 SGHRS and CDR2 YFSETQ. V shed 1 base and J 5 bases; nucleotides not matched to a gene: 5. The CDR3 is made up of 16 amino acids. CDR3 nucleotide sequence: TGCGCCAGCAGCTTGTCGGGGACAGGGGGCCGAGATACGCAGTATTTT. Its translation: CASSLSGTGGRDTQYF. Supplemented by reference TRBV5-1 and TRBJ2-3, the full variable domain reads KAGVTQTPRYLIKTRGQQVTLSCSPISGHRSVSWYQQTPGQGLQFLFEYFSETQRNKGNFPGRFSGRQFSNSRSEMNVSTLELGDSALYLCASSLSGTGGRDTQYFGPGTRLTVL.

The CDR3 reads CASSLGTGGGYTF. CDR3 bases: TGTGCCAGCAGCTTAGGGACAGGAGGGGGCTACACCTTC. The V gene is TRBV7-8, the J gene TRBJ1-2; 7 nucleotides align to TRBD1. This CDR3 is built from 13 residues. J lost 8 bases, V lost 1 base, and 4 bases had no gene match. Germline CDR1 reads SGHVS; CDR2 reads FQNEAQ. Together with reference TRBV7-8 and TRBJ1-2, the CDR3 gives the full variable domain: GAGVSQSPRYKVAKRGQDVALRCDPISGHVSLFWYQQALGQGPEFLTYFQNEAQLDKSGLPSDRFFAERPEGSVSTLKIQRTQQEDSAVYLCASSLGTGGGYTFGSGTRLTVV.

The rearrangement joins TRBV18 to TRBJ1-1; D is unresolved. Trimming took 1 base from V and 1 from J, leaving 10 bases between them. Germline CDR1 is KGHSH and CDR2 is LQKENI. This CDR3 contains 15 residues. The CDR3 protein is CASSPQRVKNTEAFF. Here the CDR3 DNA reads TGTGCCAGCTCACCACAGCGGGTGAAGAACACTGAAGCTTTCTTT. The variable domain in full, with the rest retrieved from reference TRBV18 and TRBJ1-1, is NAGVMQNPRHLVRRRGQEARLRCSPMKGHSHVYWYRQLPEEGLKFMVYLQKENIIDESGMPKERFSAEFPKEGPSILRIQQVVRGDSAAYFCASSPQRVKNTEAFFGQGTRLTVV.

This chain connects TRBV7-2 to TRBJ2-1, with TRBD2 matching over 8 bases. The CDR3 is made up of 15 amino acids. Per the germline V gene, CDR1 is SGHTA and CDR2 is FQGNSA. V was clipped by 5 bases and J by 5 bases; unmatched bases: 8. CDR3 residues: CASSPQSGGNNEQFF. The CDR3 bases are TGTGCCAGCAGCCCCCAGAGCGGGGGTAACAATGAGCAGTTCTTC.

The chain combines TRBV6-1 with TRBJ1-1; D gene unclear. Germline loops: CDR1 MNHNS, CDR2 SASEGT. Between the trimmed V and J ends, which lost 10 bases and 0 bases, there was a span of 12 bases. The CDR3 extends over 13 amino acids. The CDR3 is CATKLAMNTEAFF. In DNA, the CDR3 is TGTGCCACTAAGCTCGCCATGAACACTGAAGCTTTCTTT.

The chain links TRBV27 to TRBJ1-2, with D unresolved. The CDR3 is 12 residues long. Trimming pared 4 bases from V and 8 bases from J, leaving 11 bases between. Germline loops: CDR1 MNHEY, CDR2 SMNVEV (reference sequence). The CDR3 nucleotides read TGTGCCAGCAGTTCGCTAGGAGTGGGCTACACCTTC. This codes for CASSSLGVGYTF.

This clone was seen only once. The rearrangement links TRBV5-4 to TRBJ2-3; no clear D gene. With 0 bases removed from V and 1 base from J, the gap between germline ends came to 9 bases. The V gene's germline CDR1 is SGHNT and CDR2 YYREEE (reference sequence). The CDR3 is made up of 15 amino acids. The CDR3 reads CASSLVTPGTDTQYF. As DNA, the CDR3 is TGTGCCAGCAGCTTGGTAACTCCCGGCACAGATACGCAGTATTTT.

This clone was detected only once. J is TRBJ1-1 and V is TRBV28, with a weak D call TRBD1 (5 bases). CDR3 length equals 15 residues. Trimming pared 7 bases from V and 3 bases from J, leaving 18 bases between. The germline V gene has CDR1 MDHEN and CDR2 SYDVKM. The CDR3 spells CASTEGLEGYTEAFF. CDR3 nucleotide sequence: TGTGCCAGCACCGAGGGGCTGGAGGGGTACACTGAAGCTTTCTTT. The whole variable domain, remainder taken from reference TRBV28 and TRBJ1-1, is DVKVTQSSRYLVKRTGEKVFLECVQDMDHENMFWYRQDPGLGLRLIYFSYDVKMKEKGDIPEGYSVSREKKERFSLILESASTNQTSMYLCASTEGLEGYTEAFFGQGTRLTVV.

The chain recombines TRBV11-3 with TRBJ2-3; D gene uncertain. Germline V gene sequence: CDR1 SGHNT, CDR2 YENEEA. V was clipped by 5 bases and J by 0 bases, with 9 bases between them. This CDR3 is 14 amino acids long. The CDR3: CASSRYTSTDTQYF. The CDR3 DNA reads as TGTGCCAGCAGCCGTTACACGAGCACAGATACGCAGTATTTT.

This clone was observed once. The V gene is TRBV16, the J gene TRBJ1-5; 7 bases line up with TRBD1. The CDR3 consists of 16 residues. CDR1 and CDR2 from the germline V gene are KGHSY and FQNENV. V shed 1 base, J shed 3 bases, and the junction held 6 bases outside the gene matches. The CDR3 DNA is TGTGCCAGCAGCCAATATTTACAGGGGATCAATCAGCCCCAGCATTTT. The encoded protein is CASSQYLQGINQPQHF.

This clone has a single count. V is TRBV7-3 and J is TRBJ2-7; a possible D gene is TRBD1 (5 bases). V was pared by 5 bases and J by 3 bases, with 20 bases between. Germline loops: CDR1 SGHTA, CDR2 FQGTGA. The CDR3 has 16 residues. The CDR3 DNA reads TGTGCCAGCAGCCCAGAGTTATCCAGGGCCCGCTACGAGCAGTACTTC. Translating it yields CASSPELSRARYEQYF.

The V call is TRBV6-5, the J call TRBJ2-5, with a weak D call TRBD1 (6 bases). CDR3 length: 14 residues. Trimming cost V 4 bases and J 5 bases, with 14 bases left between them. Germline V gene data show CDR1 as MNHEY and CDR2 as SVGAGI. The CDR3 DNA reads TGTGCCAGCAGTTTGGGACATCGAGTGGAGACCCAGTACTTC. This gives the protein CASSLGHRVETQYF.

V usage is TRBV19 and J usage is TRBJ1-3; D perhaps matches TRBD1 (6 bases). Trimming removed 3 bases from V and 4 bases from J, with 16 bases in between. CDR3 length equals 16 residues. Germline CDR1 and CDR2: LNHDA and SQIVND (reference sequence). The CDR3 coding sequence is TGTGCCAGTAGTATGGGCACAGGACAGCCGGGAAACACCATATATTTT. Translated: CASSMGTGQPGNTIYF.

The rearrangement uses TRBV30 and TRBJ2-3; D unresolved. V was shortened by 1 base and J by 11 bases, with 10 bases between the two germline ends. CDR1 and CDR2 from the germline V gene are GTSNPN and SVGIG (reference sequence). This CDR3 is 11 amino acids long. The CDR3, as DNA: TGTGCCTGGAGTGCCCAGTCAGTGCAGTATTTT. Residues: CAWSAQSVQYF.

Concerning this clone: Other nucleotide sequences from this sample produce the same CDR3. The chain is built from TRBV25-1 and TRBJ1-1, with D perhaps matching TRBD1 (5 bases). Trimming removed 4 bases from V and 0 bases from J, with 9 bases in between. CDR1 and CDR2 (germline): MGHDK, SYGVNS. This CDR3 comprises 14 residues. The CDR3, as DNA: TGTGCCAGCAGTGTAACAGGAATGAACACTGAAGCTTTCTTT. Translated, it gives CASSVTGMNTEAFF. The variable domain in full, with the rest retrieved from reference TRBV25-1 and TRBJ1-1, is EADIYQTPRYLVIGTGKKITLECSQTMGHDKMYWYQQDPGMELHLIHYSYGVNSTEKGDLSSESTVSRIRTEHFPLTLESARPSHTSQYLCASSVTGMNTEAFFGQGTRLTVV.

The chain carries TRBV5-1 and TRBJ2-1; 8 nucleotides align to TRBD1. V was pared by 4 bases and J by 6 bases, with 9 bases of the junction left unmatched. The CDR3 contains 15 residues. The germline gives CDR1 SGHRS, CDR2 YFSETQ. The CDR3 DNA sequence: TGCGCCAGCAGCCCGGGGACAGGCGATGGCAATGAGCAGTTCTTC. This encodes CASSPGTGDGNEQFF.

This chain uses TRBV29-1 with TRBJ2-2, with D perhaps matching TRBD2 (5 bases). The germline V and J ends were trimmed by 3 bases and 4 bases, with 12 bases remaining between them. Per germline, CDR1 SQVTM and CDR2 ANQGSEA. There are 14 residues in the CDR3. As DNA, the CDR3 is TGCAGCGTTGACCCGAACGGGGTCACCGGGGAGCTGTTTTTT. Protein product: CSVDPNGVTGELFF.

This chain joins TRBV10-3 and TRBJ2-3; 9 nucleotides match TRBD1. This CDR3 contains 16 residues. Germline assignment: CDR1 ENHRY and CDR2 SYGVKD. J lost 0 bases, V lost 5 bases, and 6 bases had no gene match. This CDR3 reads CAISRGQGTSTDTQYF. CDR3 DNA sequence: TGTGCCATCAGTCGCGGACAGGGGACTAGCACAGATACGCAGTATTTT.

This chain joins TRBV6-1 and TRBJ2-2, with a weak D call TRBD1 (5 bases). Trimming shortened V by 4 bases and J by 6 bases, and 9 bases separated the two germline ends. CDR1 MNHNS and CDR2 SASEGT come from the germline V gene. There are 13 residues in the CDR3. The CDR3 nucleotides read TGTGCCAGCAGTGCACAAGGGGCCGGGGAGCTGTTTTTT. Protein product: CASSAQGAGELFF.

The chain has TRBV27 and TRBJ2-1; TRBD1 agrees at 12 bases. Germline V gives CDR1 MNHEY, CDR2 SMNVEV (reference sequence). The CDR3 contains 13 residues. V trimming: 8 bases; J trimming: 8 bases; junction bases outside the gene matches: 4. The CDR3 protein is CASEGQGAYEQFF. CDR3 DNA: TGTGCCAGCGAGGGACAGGGGGCCTATGAGCAGTTCTTC.

This chain connects TRBV27 to TRBJ2-7; the match to TRBD2 covers 8 bases. Germline CDR1 and CDR2: MNHEY and SMNVEV (reference sequence). Germline trimming cut 2 bases from V and 7 bases from J; bases unmatched to any gene: 7. The CDR3 is 14 residues long. The CDR3 sequence is CASSLQAGVREQYF. The CDR3 DNA sequence: TGTGCCAGCAGTTTACAAGCGGGGGTAAGGGAGCAGTACTTC.

V is TRBV30 and J is TRBJ2-4, with a possible D match to TRBD2 (7 bases). This CDR3 is 18 amino acids long. From germline, CDR1 is GTSNPN and CDR2 SVGIG (reference sequence). The ends were cut back, 0 bases at V and 0 bases at J, with 18 bases in the middle. CDR3 amino acids: CAWSVGARGAIAKNIQYF. CDR3 nucleotides: TGTGCCTGGAGTGTTGGAGCTCGGGGGGCTATAGCCAAAAACATTCAGTACTTC.

The chain links TRBV29-1 to TRBJ2-2; TRBD1 matches at 10 bases. The CDR3 length is 14 residues. CDR1 is SQVTM, CDR2 ANQGSEA, per germline. J gave up 1 base and V 6 bases, and 2 bases lay outside the gene matches. CDR3 protein: CSVRTGGNTGELFF. The CDR3 region has the DNA TGCAGCGTCCGGACAGGGGGGAACACCGGGGAGCTGTTTTTT.